The 13 T cell receptor beta chains below all came from one sample that was sequenced in a study of T cells in women clearing cervical HPV infection. The repertoire was sequenced with immunoSEQ multiplex PCR; TCRdb's copy has only in-frame clones and lacks some. Its table records about 33,000 clones. Sequenced input: blood buffy coat. These receptor sequences come from a woman aged 18 to 75 with a cervical HPV16 infection that either progressed to CIN3+ or cleared (not recorded which).

Regarding this clone: Sequencing ends 3 residues short of the CDR3 end; the germline J gene provides the rest. The V call is TRBV5-4, the J call TRBJ1-4; 11 bases align to TRBD1. The CDR3 consists of 15 residues. Trimming at V came to 7 bases and at J to 6 bases, leaving 8 bases not matched to a gene. Germline V lookup: CDR1 SGHNT, CDR2 YYREEE (reference sequence). CDR3 bases read: TGTGCCAGCCGGAAGCAGGGACAGGGGGATGAAAAA. Its translation: CASRKQGQGDEK. The entire CDR3 protein is CASRKQGQGDEKLFF.

Regarding this clone: The CDR3 end falls 3 residues outside the read, so it is completed with the germline J gene. The chain links TRBV2 to TRBJ1-5; the D is unclear. Germline values: CDR1 SNHLY, CDR2 FYNNEI. V dropped 0 bases and J dropped 3 bases, with 9 bases sitting between them. The CDR3 length is 15 residues. CDR3 DNA, as far as it was read: TGTGCCAGCAGTGAAGCCGGCGGAGCCAATCAGCCC. Translating gives CASSEAGGANQP. The entire CDR3 sequence reads CASSEAGGANQPQHF.

The sequenced part of the CDR3 DNA is TGCAGTGCTAGTAACAGGGCCGCCTACGAG. It translates to CSASNRAAYE. The complete CDR3 sequence is CSASNRAAYEQYF. The chain couples TRBV20-1 to TRBJ2-7, with D perhaps TRBD1 (6 bases). The sequenced fragment ends 3 residues before the CDR3 boundary, so the rest is inferred from the germline J gene. The CDR3 consists of 13 residues. V was shortened by 3 bases and J by 2 bases, with 11 bases between the two germline ends. Germline lookup yields CDR1 DFQATT and CDR2 SNEGSKA (reference sequence).

As to this clone: The sequence runs out 3 residues before the end of the CDR3; the remainder is reconstructed from the germline J gene. This rearrangement joins TRBV28 to TRBJ2-7, with unresolved D. The germline V and J ends were trimmed by 7 bases and 0 bases, with 7 bases remaining between them. The germline gives CDR1 MDHEN, CDR2 SYDVKM. This CDR3 spans 12 amino acids. CDR3 DNA, as far as it was read: TGTGCCAGCAACAAGAGCTCCTACGAG. It encodes CASNKSSYE. The entire CDR3 protein is CASNKSSYEQYF.

Comments on this clone: The read finishes 3 residues shy of the CDR3 end, and the germline J gene is used to complete it. This chain connects TRBV18 to TRBJ2-7; 9 bases are a match to TRBD1. Germline V gene sequence: CDR1 KGHSH, CDR2 LQKENI. The CDR3 is made up of 15 amino acids. The V gene end was trimmed by 0 bases and the J gene end by 5 bases; junction bases not matched to a gene: 5. This CDR3 reads CASSPPITGGHEQYF. The sequenced part of the CDR3 DNA is TGTGCCAGCTCACCACCGATAACAGGGGGCCACGAG.

Partial CDR3 DNA: TGTGCCAGCAGTGTAAAGACAGATTATAATTCACCC. This encodes CASSVKTDYNSP. The entire CDR3 is CASSVKTDYNSPLHF. This chain connects TRBV5-6 to TRBJ1-6, with D maybe TRBD1 (5 bases). The observed sequence ends 3 residues before the CDR3 terminus, with the missing tail filled in from the germline J gene. Germline lookup yields CDR1 SGHDT and CDR2 YYEEEE. Trimming shortened V by 5 bases and J by 4 bases, and 13 bases separated the two germline ends. CDR3 size: 15 residues.

Turning to this clone: The read comes to an end 3 residues before the CDR3 does, leaving the germline J gene to fill in the end. This sequence joins TRBV18 and TRBJ2-3; D is perhaps TRBD2 (6 bases). This CDR3 contains 13 residues. Germline loops: CDR1 KGHSH, CDR2 LQKENI. The CDR3 DNA, read in part, is TGTGCCAGCTCACCACCGTCGGGGAGGCCG. Its protein is CASSPPSGRP. The whole CDR3 reads CASSPPSGRPQYF.

About this clone: The CDR3 extends 3 residues past the end of the read, so its final part is completed from the germline J gene. The V gene is TRBV19, the J gene TRBJ1-3; D unresolved. CDR3 length: 14 amino acids. Germline V gene sequence: CDR1 LNHDA, CDR2 SQIVND (reference sequence). Trimming cost V 9 bases and J 0 bases, with 12 bases left between them. The sequenced CDR3 bases are TGTGCCAGAACCTCCGGTAGCTCTGGAAACACC. As protein: CARTSGSSGNT. The entire CDR3 reads CARTSGSSGNTIYF.

Turning to this clone: The junction does not match germline at one end; this may be a read error. With the read ending 3 residues before the CDR3 end, the germline J gene is used to fill in that end. J is TRBJ1-2 and V is TRBV18; D gene unclear. This CDR3 comprises 16 residues. CDR1 and CDR2 from the germline V gene are KGHSH and LQKENI. CDR3 residues: CVSSWTGIMSIDGYTF. The sequenced part of the CDR3 DNA is TGTGTCAGCTCATGGACGGGGATCATGTCTATTGATGGC.

Of note for this clone: This sample includes further DNA sequences coding for the same CDR3. Incomplete CDR3 DNA: TGTGCCAGCTCACCGGGACAGCTCTCTGGAAACACC. Protein product: CASSPGQLSGNT. The CDR3, in full, reads CASSPGQLSGNTIYF. The J gene is TRBJ1-3, the V gene TRBV18; 7 bases are shared with TRBD1. The read falls 3 residues short of the CDR3 end, and the missing part is taken from the germline J gene. This CDR3 has 15 residues. V lost 3 bases, J lost 0 bases, and 2 bases stayed unmatched. The germline gives CDR1 KGHSH, CDR2 LQKENI.

This clone is classed as medium-sized by frequency. The read falls 3 residues short of the CDR3 end, and the missing part is taken from the germline J gene. This rearrangement joins TRBV14 to TRBJ2-2; 12 positions agree with TRBD2. V lost 0 bases to trimming and J lost 7 bases; unmatched junction nucleotides: 6. CDR1 and CDR2 (germline): SGHDN, FVKESK. The CDR3 sequence is 17 residues long. CDR3 sequence: CASSQDLAGGPGGELFF. The sequenced part of the CDR3 DNA is TGTGCCAGCAGCCAAGATCTAGCGGGGGGGCCCGGCGGGGAG.

About this clone itself: The junction departs from the called germline gene at one end, perhaps through a read error. Read sequence stops 3 residues before the CDR3 end, and the germline J gene provides the missing end. V and J are TRBV4-2 and TRBJ2-2; 7 bases are shared with TRBD1. Germline V gene lookup returns CDR1 LGHNA and CDR2 YNFKEQ. This CDR3 spans 18 amino acids. CDR3 DNA (partial): TGCGCCAGCAGCCAAGATCGGAGCTTGGGACAGAGGAATGAAAAG. It translates to CASSQDRSLGQRNEK. The entire CDR3 sequence reads CASSQDRSLGQRNEKLFF.

To note about this clone: Sequencing ends 3 residues short of the CDR3 end; the germline J gene provides the rest. The rearrangement uses TRBV12-3 or TRBV12-4 and TRBJ2-1; D not certain. Trimming removed 4 bases from V and 3 bases from J, with 7 bases in between. The CDR3 is 13 amino acids. The chain's CDR3 is CASSSPNYNEQFF. The CDR3 bases that were read are TGTGCCAGCAGTTCCCCAAACTACAATGAG.